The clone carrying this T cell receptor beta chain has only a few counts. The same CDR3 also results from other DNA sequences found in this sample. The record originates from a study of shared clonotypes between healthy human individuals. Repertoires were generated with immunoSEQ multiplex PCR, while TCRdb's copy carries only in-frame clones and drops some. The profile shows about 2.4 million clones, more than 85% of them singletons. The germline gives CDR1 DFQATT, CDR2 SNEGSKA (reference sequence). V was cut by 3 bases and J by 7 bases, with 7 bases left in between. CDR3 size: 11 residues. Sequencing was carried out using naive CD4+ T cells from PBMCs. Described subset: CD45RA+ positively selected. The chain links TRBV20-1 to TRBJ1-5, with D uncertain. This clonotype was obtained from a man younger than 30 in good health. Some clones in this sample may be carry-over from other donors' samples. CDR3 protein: CSASSGQPQHF. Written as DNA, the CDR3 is TGCAGTGCTAGTAGCGGCCAGCCCCAGCATTTT.